This T cell receptor (beta chain) was identified in a study of blood T cell repertoires in COVID-19. The assay was immunoSEQ multiplex PCR, and TCRdb's table has in-frame clones only and misses some. The sample has about 130,000 clones; roughly 80% are singletons. The clonotype comes from a woman older than 75 with acute or convalescent COVID-19. The sample was peripheral blood.

The CDR3 bases are TGTGCCAGTAGTACCAGGGACAGGGGCGGATACGAGCAGTACTTC. Its translation is CASSTRDRGGYEQYF. The chain is built from TRBV19 and TRBJ2-7; 10 bases align to TRBD1. The V gene's germline CDR1 is LNHDA and CDR2 SQIVND (reference sequence). The trim removed 4 bases at V and 4 bases at J, leaving 7 bases unmatched. The CDR3 covers 15 residues.